Each of the 25 T cell receptor beta chains below was sequenced from the same sample in a study of T-cell memory formation after mild COVID-19. TCRdb called the 5' RACE reads again in MiXCR, with one record for every CDR3 protein. The sample yields more than 250,000 distinct CDR3 sequences, 16% seen once. The sample taken for sequencing was PBMCs or a T cell subset sorted from them (not recorded which). These receptors all come from a man between 18 and 35 years old who had mild COVID-19 (a few samples of this study predate the infection). Cell type and time point are not known.

The V and J genes are TRBV12-3 or TRBV12-4 and TRBJ2-5, with 7 bases aligning to TRBD1. CDR3 length equals 14 residues. Trimming at V came to 6 bases and at J to 0 bases, leaving 4 bases not matched to a gene. CDR3 region: CASSPRGNQETQYF. The CDR3 DNA follows: TGTGCCAGCAGCCCCAGGGGGAACCAAGAGACCCAGTACTTC.

CDR3 region: CASSSGPLRAYEQYV. The CDR3 nucleotides are TGTGCCAGCAGCTCCGGGCCCCTAAGGGCCTACGAGCAGTACGTC. This chain connects TRBV7-9 to TRBJ2-7; D ambiguous. The CDR3 is 15 amino acids. With 4 bases removed from V and 2 bases from J, the gap between germline ends came to 15 bases. From germline, CDR1 is SEHNR and CDR2 FQNEAQ (reference sequence).

This clonotype was recorded at least ten times. V and J are TRBV7-8 and TRBJ1-1; D uncertain. The CDR3 runs to 14 residues. In germline, CDR1 is SGHVS, CDR2 FQNEAQ. V was trimmed by 0 bases and J by 3 bases, leaving 8 bases between them. CDR3 residues: CASSLAAGYTEAFF. The CDR3 nucleotides read TGTGCCAGCAGCTTAGCAGCAGGATACACTGAAGCTTTCTTT. Using reference TRBV7-8 and TRBJ1-1 for the parts outside the CDR3, the full variable domain is GAGVSQSPRYKVAKRGQDVALRCDPISGHVSLFWYQQALGQGPEFLTYFQNEAQLDKSGLPSDRFFAERPEGSVSTLKIQRTQQEDSAVYLCASSLAAGYTEAFFGQGTRLTVV.

The chain recombines TRBV5-1 with TRBJ2-1, with 12 bases aligning to TRBD2. V lost 0 bases and J lost 8; bases outside the gene matches: 9. The germline gives CDR1 SGHRS, CDR2 YFSETQ. The CDR3 length is 17 residues. This CDR3 is CASSLALAGGPSHEQFF. The DNA of the CDR3 is TGCGCCAGCAGCTTGGCGCTAGCGGGGGGGCCAAGCCATGAGCAGTTCTTC.

This chain links TRBV7-8 with TRBJ1-5; TRBD1 agrees at 8 bases. V lost 0 bases to trimming and J lost 4 bases; unmatched junction nucleotides: 20. There are 21 residues in the CDR3. Germline V gene data show CDR1 as SGHVS and CDR2 as FQNEAQ. CDR3 in amino acids: CASSLALGPGTGLRGNQPQHF. CDR3 DNA sequence: TGTGCCAGCAGCTTAGCCCTCGGTCCCGGGACAGGCCTAAGGGGTAATCAGCCCCAGCATTTT.

This clonotype was recorded a few times. The genes are TRBV4-1 and TRBJ1-5, with unresolved D. The germline V gene has CDR1 MGHRA and CDR2 YSYEKL. V lost 4 bases and J 5 bases, leaving 21 bases between the germline ends. This CDR3 has 17 residues. The chain's CDR3 is CASSRGGPLGYDQPQHF. The CDR3 region has the DNA TGCGCCAGCAGCCGCGGCGGCCCGCTGGGATACGATCAGCCCCAGCATTTT.

This clonotype was seen a handful of times. The chain carries TRBV28 and TRBJ1-6; D is possibly TRBD1 (5 bases). Deletions cut 0 bases from V and 9 bases from J, with 12 bases between. Germline values: CDR1 MDHEN, CDR2 SYDVKM. This CDR3 is 15 amino acids long. This CDR3 reads CASSLWVGEVSPLHF. For the CDR3, the DNA is TGTGCCAGCAGTTTATGGGTAGGGGAGGTTTCACCCCTCCACTTT. Complete variable domain (other parts from reference TRBV28 and TRBJ1-6): DVKVTQSSRYLVKRTGEKVFLECVQDMDHENMFWYRQDPGLGLRLIYFSYDVKMKEKGDIPEGYSVSREKKERFSLILESASTNQTSMYLCASSLWVGEVSPLHFGNGTRLTVT.

This clonotype was detected only a few times. The chain couples TRBV27 to TRBJ2-2; D remains unclear. The germline V and J ends were trimmed by 2 bases and 1 base, with 8 bases remaining between them. The CDR3 loop spans 15 amino acids. Germline lookup yields CDR1 MNHEY and CDR2 SMNVEV (reference sequence). The CDR3 nucleotides are TGTGCCAGCAGTTTAAGGGTGGGGAACACCGGGGAGCTGTTTTTT. Encoded protein: CASSLRVGNTGELFF.

The chain links TRBV29-1 to TRBJ1-4; D is perhaps TRBD1 (5 bases). V lost 1 base and J lost 4, with 13 bases in between. Germline V lookup: CDR1 SQVTM, CDR2 ANQGSEA. This CDR3 is built from 15 residues. CDR3 coding DNA: TGCAGCGTTGAAGGTTCGACAGAGAATAATGAAAAACTGTTTTTT. The encoded protein is CSVEGSTENNEKLFF.

The chain has TRBV9 and TRBJ2-5, with D tentatively TRBD1 (5 bases). Germline V gene lookup returns CDR1 SGDLS and CDR2 YYNGEE. Trimming left V 3 bases short and J 4 bases short, with 10 bases between. The CDR3 is 13 amino acids. CDR3 protein: CASSDQGGETQYF. CDR3 DNA: TGTGCCAGCAGCGATCAGGGTGGAGAGACCCAGTACTTC. Full variable domain (outside the CDR3, taken from reference TRBV9 and TRBJ2-5): DSGVTQTPKHLITATGQRVTLRCSPRSGDLSVYWYQQSLDQGLQFLIQYYNGEERAKGNILERFSAQQFPDLHSELNLSSLELGDSALYFCASSDQGGETQYFGPGTRLLVL.

The sample holds a few counts of this clonotype. As DNA, the CDR3 is TGTGCCAGCAGCTCCCAACTAGCGGGGGCGCTACGGGTCAATGAGCAGTTCTTC. It yields the protein CASSSQLAGALRVNEQFF. This chain uses TRBV5-6 with TRBJ2-1; TRBD2 aligns across 11 bases. The length of the CDR3 is 18 residues. Germline CDR1 reads SGHDT; CDR2 reads YYEEEE. Unmatched junction bases numbered 14, after V lost 3 bases and J lost 6 bases.

The CDR3 loop reads CASSQEVGTQQETQYF. For the CDR3, the DNA is TGTGCCAGCAGCCAAGAAGTGGGTACACAACAAGAGACCCAGTACTTC. The chain employs TRBV3-1 and TRBJ2-5; D is unresolved. The CDR3 sequence is 16 residues long. CDR1 and CDR2 from the germline V gene are LGHDT and YNNKEL (reference sequence). V was clipped by 0 bases and J by 2 bases, with 13 bases between them.

V and J are TRBV9 and TRBJ2-5; a weak D match, TRBD2 (6 bases). V lost 3 bases and J 7 bases, leaving 10 bases between the germline ends. The germline V gene has CDR1 SGDLS and CDR2 YYNGEE. The CDR3 length is 12 residues. CDR3 nucleotide sequence: TGTGCCAGCAGCGCCGACGGGAGGACCCAGTACTTC. It specifies CASSADGRTQYF.

A few counts support this clonotype. The V gene is TRBV29-1, the J gene TRBJ1-1; D gene unclear. V gave up 4 bases and J gave up 0 bases, with 6 bases separating them. The CDR3 covers 12 residues. CDR1 and CDR2 from the germline V gene are SQVTM and ANQGSEA. CDR3 residues: CSVVYLNTEAFF. CDR3 DNA sequence: TGCAGCGTTGTGTACTTGAACACTGAAGCTTTCTTT.

This chain uses TRBV5-1 with TRBJ1-6; no clear D gene. CDR3 length equals 15 residues. Trimming pared 2 bases from V and 10 bases from J, leaving 16 bases between. The V gene's germline CDR1 is SGHRS and CDR2 YFSETQ. CDR3 in amino acids: CASSLSGIHVSPLHF. The CDR3, as DNA: TGCGCCAGCAGCTTAAGTGGCATCCACGTCTCACCCCTCCACTTT.

The chain links TRBV2 to TRBJ2-1; perhaps D is TRBD1 or TRBD2 (5 bases each). Germline V gene sequence: CDR1 SNHLY, CDR2 FYNNEI. V lost 6 bases and J 14 bases, leaving 17 bases between the germline ends. CDR3 length: 12 amino acids. The CDR3 here is CASSLRQGEEFF. The CDR3 DNA reads TGTGCCAGCAGCCTCCGGCAGGGAGAGGAGTTCTTC.

This clonotype was observed a handful of times. The chain couples TRBV15 to TRBJ2-1; 7 bases agree with TRBD1. The CDR3 is made up of 16 amino acids. With 3 bases clipped from V and 0 bases from J, the junction kept 5 bases outside the gene matches. Germline V lookup: CDR1 LNHNV, CDR2 YYDKDF (reference sequence). The CDR3 region is CATSSETGISYNEQFF. CDR3 coding DNA: TGTGCCACCAGCAGTGAGACAGGGATCTCCTACAATGAGCAGTTCTTC. Full variable domain (remainder filled in from reference TRBV15 and TRBJ2-1): DAMVIQNPRYQVTQFGKPVTLSCSQTLNHNVMYWYQQKSSQAPKLLFHYYDKDFNNEADTPDNFQSRRPNTSFCFLDIRSPGLGDTAMYLCATSSETGISYNEQFFGPGTRLTVL.

This clonotype has at least ten counts. This sequence joins TRBV2 and TRBJ2-7, with D maybe TRBD2 (6 bases). CDR3 size: 15 residues. CDR1 and CDR2 from the germline V gene are SNHLY and FYNNEI. Trimming left V 6 bases short and J 1 base short, with 16 bases between. CDR3 loop: CASSAGPWGSYEQYF. In DNA, the CDR3 is TGTGCCAGCAGCGCGGGACCGTGGGGTTCCTACGAGCAGTACTTC.

This chain joins TRBV11-2 and TRBJ1-2; TRBD1 might be the D (5 bases). The CDR3 has 15 residues. Looked up from germline, CDR1 is SGHAT and CDR2 is FQNNGV. Trimming pared 1 base from V and 5 bases from J, leaving 14 bases between. The CDR3 DNA follows: TGTGCCAGCAGCTTAGGGCCAGGGATGGATTATGGCTACACCTTC. This translates into CASSLGPGMDYGYTF.

This clonotype was counted only a few times. The J gene is TRBJ2-3, the V gene TRBV10-3; 11 bases align to TRBD2. V gave up 8 bases and J gave up 4 bases; unmatched junction bases: 8. The CDR3 has 15 amino acids. CDR1 and CDR2 (germline): ENHRY, SYGVKD. The CDR3 loop reads CAIGSTSGVADTQYF. CDR3 DNA: TGTGCCATCGGTTCGACTAGCGGGGTGGCAGATACGCAGTATTTT.

In its sample, this clonotype was seen many times. V gene TRBV6-5 combines with J gene TRBJ1-2; TRBD1 aligns across 12 bases. The J segment lost 7 bases and the V segment lost 6 bases, leaving 9 bases of the junction unmatched. CDR1 MNHEY and CDR2 SVGAGI come from the germline V gene. The CDR3 extends over 15 amino acids. The CDR3 is CASSHRGTGGGGYTF. For the CDR3, the DNA is TGTGCCAGCAGCCATCGAGGGACAGGGGGCGGTGGCTACACCTTC.

The gene calls are TRBV15 and TRBJ1-4; 8 positions match TRBD1. Germline trimming cut 5 bases from V and 7 bases from J; bases unmatched to any gene: 9. Germline CDR1 reads LNHNV; CDR2 reads YYDKDF (reference sequence). CDR3 length: 15 amino acids. CDR3 sequence reads: CATSSGGTGREKLFF. CDR3 nucleotide sequence: TGTGCCACCAGCTCCGGAGGGACAGGTCGTGAAAAACTGTTTTTT.

The chain uses TRBV4-2 and TRBJ2-3; 9 nucleotides match TRBD2. The CDR3 covers 18 residues. V lost 1 base and J lost 2; bases outside the gene matches: 10. CDR1 LGHNA and CDR2 YNFKEQ come from the germline V gene. In DNA form, the CDR3 reads TGTGCCAGCAGCCAAGTCGGCGGGGGGGCCCCGATCACAGATACGCAGTATTTT. Its protein product is CASSQVGGGAPITDTQYF.

This clonotype was counted between two and nine times. The rearrangement joins TRBV7-6 to TRBJ1-2; D is unclear. The CDR3 loop spans 14 amino acids. Germline values: CDR1 SGHVS, CDR2 FNYEAQ. Trimming left V 2 bases short and J 5 bases short, with 12 bases between. CDR3 amino acids: CASSLRATDYGYTF. CDR3 nucleotide sequence: TGTGCCAGCAGCTTAAGGGCGACGGATTATGGCTACACCTTC.

J is TRBJ2-5 and V is TRBV7-6; D is tentatively TRBD1 or TRBD2 (5 bases each). V shed 6 bases and J shed 7 bases, with 18 bases lying between them. CDR1 is SGHVS and CDR2 is FNYEAQ in the germline V gene. This CDR3 has 14 residues. CDR3: CASSSDRGDGTQYF. The CDR3, as DNA: TGTGCCAGCAGTTCTGACCGGGGCGATGGGACCCAGTACTTC.